The source of this TCR beta chain is a study of T cell responses to AZD1222 COVID-19 vaccine (dated by TCRdb to about 2021). The study in broad terms: AZD1222 recipients given second doses at about 4 weeks or at about 12 weeks were pooled, since spike-specific TCR depth and breadth were not found to differ between the two schedules. TCR sequencing was performed for approximately 240 trial participants, of whom about 200 were given two doses of AZD1222 and around 25 were given two doses of MenACWY control vaccine. Trial participants were enrolled by age into 18-55, 56-69 and 70-plus year subgroups, with approximately 150, 28 and 58 TCR-sequenced participants respectively. Points the paper makes about the study in general: After two AZD1222 doses, both the breadth and the depth of spike-specific TCRs were significantly higher than at day 0 and than in MenACWY recipients. The whole spike protein was spanned by vaccine-associated CD4 TCRs, and dominant responses were seen in regions 160-218 and 743-854. Because no samples from the day 14 peak response were available, repertoires could be characterized only after the peak T cell response. In the small 56-69-year group, the increase in depth fell short of significance, most likely because of low power. Epitopes outside the regions mutated in the B.1.351 and B.1.1.7 variants were reportedly recognized by nearly half of the unique spike-specific TCRs. Only five or six AZD1222 recipients were SARS-CoV-2 seropositive at baseline, limiting conclusions about previously exposed vaccinees. Participants were mostly white British, with more females than males. The authors suggested clonal diversity may have been underestimated.

What the time point label conveys for this sample: baseline before first vaccination. Samples from vaccinated people were obtained from the UK trials COV001 and COV002, which included a single-blind randomized controlled phase 2/3 trial of AZD1222 (ChAdOx1 nCoV-19) in healthy adults. Trial participant PBMC samples were collected at day 0 and day 28 after the second dose for TCRbeta chain sequencing. Concerning this clone itself: Its antigen is currently not known. No qualities accompany the bases; no much larger clone lies one base away.

Trimming takes 4 bases off V and 5 bases off J; junction bases not matched to a gene: 13. Counted from cysteine to phenylalanine, this CDR3 has 15 amino acids. CDR3 DNA only is kept here, 45 bases in frame from base 1. From the germline V gene, CDR1 is SQVTM and CDR2 is ANQGSEA. The CDR3 regions of human TCRbeta chains were subjected to immunosequencing. The paper's processing steps were these. Repertoire TCRs were matched against a reference library of SARS-CoV-2-specific TCRs generated with the MIRA antigen-specificity platform. Breadth was defined as the fraction of unique TCRs that were SARS-CoV-2-associated. Depth was defined as the fraction of total T cells that were SARS-CoV-2-associated. Using the MIRA data, each spike-specific TCR was assigned both to the spike region to which the TCR was reactive and to a CD4 or CD8 class. Log10-transformed breadth and depth values were compared by one-way ANOVA with Sidak's multiple comparisons tests. In its TCRdb copy, this immuneACCESS table keeps in-frame sequences only and misses some clones. Where compared with another copy, unresolved V genes explain less than half of these, and the others have no known cause. The V and J calls and clone size come from that table; D and trimming were worked out from the DNA. Present in this sample are 95,000 to 150,000 clones, over 85% of which were seen just once. Together, the top ten hold about 4.1% of the sample.

Sequencing used peripheral blood, obtained on day 0 of AZD1222 vaccination. This clonotype originated in an adult in good health. In this chain, TRBV29-1 is recombined with TRBJ2-7; 8 of the junction bases match TRBD1. DNA sequence: TGCAGCGTTGCTAGACAGGGGAAATCAAGGGACGAGCAGTACTTC. Its protein reads: CSVARQGKSRDEQYF.